The subject of this entry is one TCR beta chain. This sample is part of a study of tumor-infiltrating lymphocytes in primary liver carcinoma. The CDR3 sequence is 15 residues long. Germline CDR1 reads SEHNR; CDR2 reads FQNEAQ (reference sequence). Trimming cost V 5 bases and J 7 bases, with 18 bases left between them. Reverse transcription of about 0.5 ug total RNA with a constant-region primer produced TCR beta cDNA. Nested multiplex PCR, run for three rounds with slightly modified ARM-PCR, yielded TCR beta libraries. PCR rounds one and two used TRBV1-TRBV30 forward primers with a C-beta reverse primer for 10 cycles each. TCRdb fed the multiplex PCR reads into MiXCR, producing one record per CDR3 protein. This sample yields approximately 80,000 distinct CDR3 sequences, of which roughly 69% are seen a single time; roughly 25% belongs to the top ten. Unsorted bulk tissue of about 20-31 mg yielded co-extracted RNA and DNA.

This chain links TRBV7-9 with TRBJ2-1; possibly TRBD1 for D (6 bases). The source is a man between 40 and 49 years old with primary liver carcinoma and hepatitis B virus infection. Sequencing was carried out using tumor-adjacent normal liver tissue. CDR3 region: CASSMYRVQRNEQFF. CDR3 nucleotides: TGTGCCAGCAGCATGTACAGGGTACAGAGGAATGAGCAGTTCTTC.